Shown below are 2 T cell receptor beta chains from a single sample sequenced in a study of graft-versus-host responses after intestinal transplantation. These TCRs' antigens remain unknown. TCRdb's copy holds only in-frame clones and misses some; the assay was immunoSEQ multiplex PCR. This sample yields approximately 100,000 clones, of which approximately 94% are seen a single time; around 1.2% belongs to the top ten. Sequenced material: unstimulated CD8+ T cells sorted from spleen or lymph node cells, taken before intestinal transplant. These receptors came from a human donor who received an intestinal transplant.

The V gene is TRBV11-2, the J gene TRBJ2-7, with D tentatively TRBD1 (5 bases). Trimming took 1 base from V and 2 from J, leaving 15 bases between them. Germline-derived CDR1 and CDR2 are SGHAT and FQNNGV. The CDR3 is made up of 16 amino acids. CDR3 in DNA: TGTGCCAGCAGCTTAGGTTACAGCCGACAGCCCTACGAGCAGTACTTC. Translation gives CASSLGYSRQPYEQYF.

This chain's CDR3 is CASSQVHGLEGETQYF. Here the CDR3 DNA reads TGCGCCAGCAGCCAAGTACACGGACTAGAGGGGGAGACCCAGTACTTC. The chain uses TRBV4-1 and TRBJ2-5, with 7 nucleotides matching TRBD2. The V gene end was trimmed by 1 base and the J gene end by 5 bases; junction bases not matched to a gene: 10. CDR1 MGHRA and CDR2 YSYEKL come from the germline V gene. CDR3 length: 16 residues.